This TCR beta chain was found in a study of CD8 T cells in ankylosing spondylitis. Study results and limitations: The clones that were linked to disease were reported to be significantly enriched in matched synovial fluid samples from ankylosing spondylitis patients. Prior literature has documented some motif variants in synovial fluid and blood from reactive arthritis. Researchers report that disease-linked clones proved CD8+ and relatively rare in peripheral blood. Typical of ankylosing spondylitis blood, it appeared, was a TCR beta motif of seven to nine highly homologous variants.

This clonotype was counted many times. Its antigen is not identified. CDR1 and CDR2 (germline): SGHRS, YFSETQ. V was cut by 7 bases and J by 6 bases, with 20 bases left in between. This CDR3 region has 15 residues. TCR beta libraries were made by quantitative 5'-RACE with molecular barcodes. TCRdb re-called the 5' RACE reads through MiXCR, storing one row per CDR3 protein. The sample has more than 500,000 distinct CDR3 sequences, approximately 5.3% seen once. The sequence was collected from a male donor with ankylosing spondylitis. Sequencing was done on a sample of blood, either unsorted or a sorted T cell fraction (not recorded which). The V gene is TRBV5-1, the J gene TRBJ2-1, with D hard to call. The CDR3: CASHKPQGLPNEQFF. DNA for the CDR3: TGCGCCAGCCACAAGCCTCAAGGGCTGCCCAATGAGCAGTTCTTC.